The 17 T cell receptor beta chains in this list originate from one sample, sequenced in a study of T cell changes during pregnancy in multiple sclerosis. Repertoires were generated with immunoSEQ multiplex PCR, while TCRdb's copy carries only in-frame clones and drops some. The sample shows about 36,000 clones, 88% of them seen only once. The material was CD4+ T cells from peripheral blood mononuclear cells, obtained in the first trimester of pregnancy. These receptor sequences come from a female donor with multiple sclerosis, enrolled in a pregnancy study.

The CDR3 reads CASRLRQGEAFF. The CDR3 DNA reads TGCGCCAGCAGATTGAGACAGGGTGAAGCTTTCTTT. V usage is TRBV5-1 and J usage is TRBJ1-1; 7 bases are shared with TRBD1. Losses at the gene ends were 5 bases for V and 7 bases for J; bases not matched to a gene: 5. CDR1 is SGHRS, CDR2 YFSETQ, per germline. The CDR3 spans 12 residues.

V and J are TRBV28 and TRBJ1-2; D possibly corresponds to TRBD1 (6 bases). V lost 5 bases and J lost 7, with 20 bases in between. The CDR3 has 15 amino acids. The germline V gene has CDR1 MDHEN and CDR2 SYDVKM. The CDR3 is CASSLGARGGTGYTF. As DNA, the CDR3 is TGTGCCAGCAGTCTGGGGGCCCGCGGGGGAACTGGCTACACCTTC.

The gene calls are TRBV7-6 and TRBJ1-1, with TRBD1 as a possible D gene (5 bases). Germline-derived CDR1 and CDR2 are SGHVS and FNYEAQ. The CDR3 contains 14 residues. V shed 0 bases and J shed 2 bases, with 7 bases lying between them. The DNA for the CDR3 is TGTGCCAGCAGCTTAGCGGGGCTCAACACTGAAGCTTTCTTT. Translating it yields CASSLAGLNTEAFF.

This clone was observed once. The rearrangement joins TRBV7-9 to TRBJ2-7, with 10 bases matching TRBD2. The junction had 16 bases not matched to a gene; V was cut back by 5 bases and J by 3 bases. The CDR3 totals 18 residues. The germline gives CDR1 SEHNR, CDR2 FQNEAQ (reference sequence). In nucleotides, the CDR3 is TGTGCCAGCAGCCCGGGTAAAGGGAACCTAGCGGGAGTCTACGAGCAGTACTTC. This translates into CASSPGKGNLAGVYEQYF.

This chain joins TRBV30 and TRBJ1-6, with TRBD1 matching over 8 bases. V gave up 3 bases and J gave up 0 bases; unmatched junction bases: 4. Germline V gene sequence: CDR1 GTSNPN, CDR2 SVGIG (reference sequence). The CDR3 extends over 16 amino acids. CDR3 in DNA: TGTGCCTGGAGGGACAGGGTGAGCTCCTATAATTCACCCCTCCACTTT. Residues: CAWRDRVSSYNSPLHF.

CDR3 sequence: CASSLIPGQNNSPLHF. DNA of the CDR3: TGTGCCAGCAGCTTAATTCCGGGACAGAATAATTCACCCCTCCACTTT. This chain uses TRBV7-2 with TRBJ1-6; TRBD1 agrees at 7 bases. The germline V gene has CDR1 SGHTA and CDR2 FQGNSA. CDR3 length: 16 amino acids. V lost 2 bases, J lost 5 bases, and 6 bases stayed unmatched.

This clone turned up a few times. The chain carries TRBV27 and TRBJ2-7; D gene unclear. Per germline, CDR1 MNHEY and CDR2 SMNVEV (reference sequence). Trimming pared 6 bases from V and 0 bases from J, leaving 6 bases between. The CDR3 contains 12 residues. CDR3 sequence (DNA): TGTGCCAGCAGGAGAAGCTCCTACGAGCAGTACTTC. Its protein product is CASRRSSYEQYF.

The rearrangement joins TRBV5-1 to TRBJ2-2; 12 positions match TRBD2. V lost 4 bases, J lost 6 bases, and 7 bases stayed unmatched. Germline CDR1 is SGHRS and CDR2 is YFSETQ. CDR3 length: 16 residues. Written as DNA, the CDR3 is TGCGCCAGCAGCCCTCGGACTAGCGGGGCGGCCGGGGAGCTGTTTTTT. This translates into CASSPRTSGAAGELFF.

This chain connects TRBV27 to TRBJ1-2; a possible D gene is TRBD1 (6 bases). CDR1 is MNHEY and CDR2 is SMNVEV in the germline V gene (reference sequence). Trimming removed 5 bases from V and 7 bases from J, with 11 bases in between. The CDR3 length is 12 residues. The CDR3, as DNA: TGTGCCAGCAGTCCAACAGGGTCTGGCTACACCTTC. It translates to CASSPTGSGYTF.

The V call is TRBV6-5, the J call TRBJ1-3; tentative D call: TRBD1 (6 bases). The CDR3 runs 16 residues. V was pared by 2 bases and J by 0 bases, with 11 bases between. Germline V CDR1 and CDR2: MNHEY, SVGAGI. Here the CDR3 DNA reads TGTGCCAGCAGTTACCAGGGGTTGGGCTCTGGAAACACCATATATTTT. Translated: CASSYQGLGSGNTIYF.

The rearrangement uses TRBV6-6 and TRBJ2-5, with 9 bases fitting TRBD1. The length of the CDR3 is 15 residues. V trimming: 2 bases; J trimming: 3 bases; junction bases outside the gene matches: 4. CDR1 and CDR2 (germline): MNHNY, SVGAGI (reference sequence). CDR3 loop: CASSYRQGGEETQYF. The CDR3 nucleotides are TGTGCCAGCAGTTACAGACAGGGGGGTGAAGAGACCCAGTACTTC.

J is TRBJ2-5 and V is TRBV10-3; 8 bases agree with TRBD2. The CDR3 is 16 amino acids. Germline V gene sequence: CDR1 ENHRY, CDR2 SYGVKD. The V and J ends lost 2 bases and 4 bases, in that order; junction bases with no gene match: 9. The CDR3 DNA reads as TGTGCCATCAGTGAGCCGGGGGGGCTAGGCAGAGAGACCCAGTACTTC. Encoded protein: CAISEPGGLGRETQYF.

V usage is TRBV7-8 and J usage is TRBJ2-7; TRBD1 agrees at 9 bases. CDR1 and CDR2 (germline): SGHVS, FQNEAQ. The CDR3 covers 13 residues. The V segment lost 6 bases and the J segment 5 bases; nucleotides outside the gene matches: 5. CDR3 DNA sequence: TGTGCCAGCAGGATGACAGGGGGTGACGAGCAGTACTTC. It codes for CASRMTGGDEQYF. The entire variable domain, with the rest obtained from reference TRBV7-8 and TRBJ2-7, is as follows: GAGVSQSPRYKVAKRGQDVALRCDPISGHVSLFWYQQALGQGPEFLTYFQNEAQLDKSGLPSDRFFAERPEGSVSTLKIQRTQQEDSAVYLCASRMTGGDEQYFGPGTRLTVT.

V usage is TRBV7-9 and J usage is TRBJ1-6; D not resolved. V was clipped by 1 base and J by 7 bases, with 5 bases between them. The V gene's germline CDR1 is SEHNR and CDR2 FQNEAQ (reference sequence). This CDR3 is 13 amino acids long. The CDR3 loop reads CASSLGENSPLHF. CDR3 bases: TGTGCCAGCAGCTTAGGGGAGAATTCACCCCTCCACTTT.

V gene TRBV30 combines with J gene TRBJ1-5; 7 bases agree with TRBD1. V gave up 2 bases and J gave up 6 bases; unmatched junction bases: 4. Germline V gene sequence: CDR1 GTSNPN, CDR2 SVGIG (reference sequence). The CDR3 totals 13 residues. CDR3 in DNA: TGTGCCTGGAGTATCACAGGGGTTCAGCCCCAGCATTTT. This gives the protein CAWSITGVQPQHF.

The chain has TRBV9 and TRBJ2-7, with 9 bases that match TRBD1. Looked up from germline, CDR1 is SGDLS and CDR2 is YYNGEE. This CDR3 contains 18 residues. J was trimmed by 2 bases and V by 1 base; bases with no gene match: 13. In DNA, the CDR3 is TGTGCCAGCAGCGTAAGACCGGGGACCGGGACAGGGACCTACGAGCAGTACTTC. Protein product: CASSVRPGTGTGTYEQYF.

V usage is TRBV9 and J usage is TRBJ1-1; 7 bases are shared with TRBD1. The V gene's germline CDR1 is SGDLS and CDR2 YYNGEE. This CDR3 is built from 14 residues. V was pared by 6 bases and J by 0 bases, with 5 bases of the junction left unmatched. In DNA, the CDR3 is TGTGCCAGCACACAGGGGAGAATGAACACTGAAGCTTTCTTT. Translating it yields CASTQGRMNTEAFF.